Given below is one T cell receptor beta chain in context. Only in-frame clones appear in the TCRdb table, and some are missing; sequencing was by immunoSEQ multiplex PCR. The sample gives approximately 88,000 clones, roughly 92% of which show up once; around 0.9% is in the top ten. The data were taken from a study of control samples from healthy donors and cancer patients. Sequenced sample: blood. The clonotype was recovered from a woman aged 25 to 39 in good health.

The CDR3 spells CASRPAGTGAYEQYF. The CDR3 nucleotides are TGCGCCAGCAGACCTGCCGGGACAGGGGCCTACGAGCAGTACTTC. The V gene is TRBV5-1, the J gene TRBJ2-7; TRBD1 aligns across 10 bases. V lost 5 bases, J lost 2 bases, and 7 bases stayed unmatched. Germline loops: CDR1 SGHRS, CDR2 YFSETQ. The CDR3 runs 15 residues.